In this sample, the clone carrying this TCR beta chain turned up many times. TCRdb fed the 5' RACE reads into MiXCR, producing one record per CDR3 protein. The repertoire consists of some 280,000 distinct CDR3 sequences, with around 15% occurring once and the leading ten covering roughly 23%. This record comes from a study of T-cell memory formation after mild COVID-19. The CDR3 has 14 amino acids. V gave up 6 bases and J gave up 10 bases, with 16 bases separating them. From germline, CDR1 is MNHEY and CDR2 SVGAGI. V usage is TRBV6-5 and J usage is TRBJ1-6; no firm D call. This receptor was identified in a man between 18 and 29 years old who had mild COVID-19 (a few samples of this study predate the infection). Cell type and time point are not known. The sample taken for sequencing was PBMCs or a T cell subset sorted from them (not recorded which). CDR3 loop: CASRWTGLGSPLHF. CDR3 DNA: TGTGCCAGCAGATGGACTGGATTGGGGTCACCCCTCCACTTT.